The 3 T cell receptor beta chains reported below all come from one sample, sequenced in a study of response to subunit inactivated influenza vaccine. MiXCR was run by TCRdb on the RT-PCR reads, yielding one entry per CDR3 protein. The table includes a few hundred thousand distinct CDR3 sequences, approximately 14% detected once. The source was PBMCs from blood, collected 11 to 12 days after vaccination. These receptor sequences come from a man in his forties or fifties who received an inactivated influenza vaccine.

This clonotype was observed a handful of times. The J gene is TRBJ2-7, the V gene TRBV2; D is possibly TRBD1 or TRBD2 (7 bases each). The CDR3 is 15 residues long. Germline-derived CDR1 and CDR2 are SNHLY and FYNNEI. The ends were cut back, 7 bases at V and 2 bases at J, with 18 bases in the middle. The CDR3 protein is CASTLPGGATYEQYF. The CDR3 bases are TGTGCCAGCACCCTACCAGGGGGGGCAACCTACGAGCAGTACTTC.

This clonotype was recorded at least ten times. The chain employs TRBV15 and TRBJ1-1; TRBD1 is a possible D gene (6 bases). CDR3 length: 12 amino acids. Germline CDR1 is LNHNV and CDR2 is YYDKDF (reference sequence). The V end lost 0 bases, the J end lost 7 bases, and 6 bases lay between the germline ends. CDR3 DNA sequence: TGTGCCACCAGCAGAGAGACAGGTGAAGCTTTCTTT. Its protein is CATSRETGEAFF.

This clonotype has a single count. The CDR3 sequence: CASSLYTVNTEAFF. The CDR3 DNA reads as TGTGCCAGCAGTTTATATACGGTGAACACTGAAGCTTTCTTT. The chain combines TRBV28 with TRBJ1-1; no reliable D call. Germline values: CDR1 MDHEN, CDR2 SYDVKM. Trimming left V 1 base short and J 0 bases short, with 6 bases between. The CDR3 covers 14 residues.